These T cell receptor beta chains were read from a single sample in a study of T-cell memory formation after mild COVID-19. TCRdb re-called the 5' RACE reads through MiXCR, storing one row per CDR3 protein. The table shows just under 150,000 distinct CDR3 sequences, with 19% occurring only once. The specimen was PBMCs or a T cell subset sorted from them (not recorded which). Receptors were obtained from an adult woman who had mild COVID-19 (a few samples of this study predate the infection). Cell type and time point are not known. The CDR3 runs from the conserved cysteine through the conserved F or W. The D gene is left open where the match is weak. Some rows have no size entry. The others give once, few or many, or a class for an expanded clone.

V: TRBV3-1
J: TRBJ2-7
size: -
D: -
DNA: TGTGCCAGCAGCCAAGGTCCCGAGCAGTACTTC
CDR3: CASSQGPEQYF

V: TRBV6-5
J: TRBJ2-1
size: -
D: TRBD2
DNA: TGTGCCAGCGCGGGAGAGAACGAGCAGTTCTTC
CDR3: CASAGENEQFF

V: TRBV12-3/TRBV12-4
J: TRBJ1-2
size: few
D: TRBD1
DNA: TGTGCCAGCAGTCCCCAGACAGGGGTCGGCTACACCTTC
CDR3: CASSPQTGVGYTF

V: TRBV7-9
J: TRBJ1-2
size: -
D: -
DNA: TGTGCCAGCAGCCTCGGACAGAAGGCCACTGGCTACACCTTC
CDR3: CASSLGQKATGYTF

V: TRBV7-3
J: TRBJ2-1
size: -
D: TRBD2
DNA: TGTGCCAGCTCGGATCTAGCGGGGGGTGAGCAGTTCTTC
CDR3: CASSDLAGGEQFF

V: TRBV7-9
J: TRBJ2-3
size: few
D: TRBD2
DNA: TGTGCCAGCAGCCCAAGACTAGCGCCGACAATTCGTTCATTCGCAGATACGCAGTATTTT
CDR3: CASSPRLAPTIRSFADTQYF

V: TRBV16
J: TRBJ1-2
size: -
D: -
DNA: TGTGCCAGCAGCCAATTCGGCGGAATTTATGGCTACACCTTC
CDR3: CASSQFGGIYGYTF

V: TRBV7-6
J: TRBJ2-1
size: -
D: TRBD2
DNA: TGTGCCAGCAGCTTAGCTGGAGCGGGGGGGAGGTTCTTC
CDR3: CASSLAGAGGRFF

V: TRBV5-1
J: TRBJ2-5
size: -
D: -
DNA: TGCGCCAGCAGCTTGGGGAGGGCGGCAGCACAAGAGACCCAGTACTTC
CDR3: CASSLGRAAAQETQYF

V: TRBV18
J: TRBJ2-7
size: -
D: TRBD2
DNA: TGTGCCAGCTCACCAAGCGGTGGACTAGCGGGTTACGAGCAGTACTTC
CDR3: CASSPSGGLAGYEQYF

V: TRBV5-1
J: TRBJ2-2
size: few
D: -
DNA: TGCGCCAGCAGCTTGGGTGCAAACAGGTTGCACACCGGGGAGCTGTTTTTT
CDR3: CASSLGANRLHTGELFF

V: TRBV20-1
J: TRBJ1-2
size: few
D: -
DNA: TGCAGTGCTAGAATAAACGCGGGGTCTGGCTACACCTTC
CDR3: CSARINAGSGYTF

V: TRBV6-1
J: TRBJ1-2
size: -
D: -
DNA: TGTGCCAGCAGTGAACCGCAAAACTATGGCTACACCTTC
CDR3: CASSEPQNYGYTF

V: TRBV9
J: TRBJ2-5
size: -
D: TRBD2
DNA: TGTGCCAGCAGCGTAGCATATATTAGCGGGGGGGCCGGTGAGACCCAGTACTTC
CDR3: CASSVAYISGGAGETQYF

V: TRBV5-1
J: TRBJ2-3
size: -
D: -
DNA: TGCGCCAGCAGCTTGGTTAGTTCTAGCACAGATACGCAGTATTTT
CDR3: CASSLVSSSTDTQYF

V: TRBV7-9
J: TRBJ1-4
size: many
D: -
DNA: TGTGCCAGCAGCTTAGGCGATCTGAGTGGTGAAAAACTGTTTTTT
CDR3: CASSLGDLSGEKLFF

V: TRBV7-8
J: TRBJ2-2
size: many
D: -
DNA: TGTGCCAGCAGCTCCCGGCAGGGATTGACCGGGGAGCTGTTTTTT
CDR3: CASSSRQGLTGELFF

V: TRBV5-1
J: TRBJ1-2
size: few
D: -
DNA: TGCGCCAGCACCGACATCGACAAGGGGGTGGTCTACACCTTC
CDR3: CASTDIDKGVVYTF

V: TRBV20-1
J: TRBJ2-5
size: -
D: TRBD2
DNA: TGCAGTGCTAGAGACGGGACTAGCCCCCTCGGGACCCAGTACTTC
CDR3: CSARDGTSPLGTQYF

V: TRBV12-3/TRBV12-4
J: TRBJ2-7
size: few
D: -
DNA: TGTGCCAGCGTACCGGGGCTAGCTTCTGGCGAGCAGTACTTC
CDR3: CASVPGLASGEQYF

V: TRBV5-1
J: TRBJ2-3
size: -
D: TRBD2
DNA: TGCGCCAGCAGCTTGGGCCTAGCTGCGGGAGGGCGGACAGATACGCAGTATTTT
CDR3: CASSLGLAAGGRTDTQYF

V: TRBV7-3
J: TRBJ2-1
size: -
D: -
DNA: TGTGCCAGCAGCCCCGGGGCAGGCGTCGGCTACAATGAGCAGTTCTTC
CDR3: CASSPGAGVGYNEQFF

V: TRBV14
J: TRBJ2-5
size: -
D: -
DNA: TGTGCCAGCAGCCCCCGGCCCCAGTACTTC
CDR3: CASSPRPQYF

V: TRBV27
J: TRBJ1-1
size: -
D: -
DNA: TGTGCCAGCAGTCCCCGTGGCATGCACGCTTTCTTT
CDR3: CASSPRGMHAFF

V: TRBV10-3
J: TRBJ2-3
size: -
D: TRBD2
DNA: TGTGCCATCAGAGGACTAGCGGGAGGGACCACAGATACGCAGTATTTT
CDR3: CAIRGLAGGTTDTQYF

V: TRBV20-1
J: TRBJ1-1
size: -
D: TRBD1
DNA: TGCAGTACGATGGGACAGGTGGGCACTGAAGCTTTCTTT
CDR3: CSTMGQVGTEAFF

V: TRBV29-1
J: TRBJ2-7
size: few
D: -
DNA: TGCAGCGTGATGGGGGCTGGGGAGCAGTACTTC
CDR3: CSVMGAGEQYF

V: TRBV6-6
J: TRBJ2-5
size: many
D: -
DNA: TGTGCCAGCACTTCAAAAGAGACCCAGTACTTC
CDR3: CASTSKETQYF

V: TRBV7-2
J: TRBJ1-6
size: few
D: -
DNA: TGTGCCAGCAGCTCCGGGCTCTGGGGGGCGCGGGGTAATTCACCCCTCCACTTT
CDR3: CASSSGLWGARGNSPLHF

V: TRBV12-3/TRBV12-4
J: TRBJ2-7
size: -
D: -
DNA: TGTGCCAGCAGCTTCCGTACCTACGAGCAGTACTTC
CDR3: CASSFRTYEQYF

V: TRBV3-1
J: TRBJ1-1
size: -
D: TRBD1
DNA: TGTGCCAGCAGCCAAGCAGGGGGTGTTACTGAAGCTTTCTTT
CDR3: CASSQAGGVTEAFF

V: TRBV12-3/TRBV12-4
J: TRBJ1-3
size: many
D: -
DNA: TGTGCCAGCAGGGCCAACACCATATATTTT
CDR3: CASRANTIYF

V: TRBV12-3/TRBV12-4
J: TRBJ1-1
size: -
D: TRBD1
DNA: TGTGCCAGCAGTTCCAGGACAGGTATGAACACTGAAGCTTTCTTT
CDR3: CASSSRTGMNTEAFF

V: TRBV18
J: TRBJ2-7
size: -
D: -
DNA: TGTGCCAGCTCACCAGGGGTAGGGCAGACCTACGAGCAGTACTTC
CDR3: CASSPGVGQTYEQYF

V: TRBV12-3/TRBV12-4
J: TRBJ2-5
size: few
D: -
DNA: TGTGCCAGCAGACCGGACAGTCCGGTGACCCAGTACTTC
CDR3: CASRPDSPVTQYF

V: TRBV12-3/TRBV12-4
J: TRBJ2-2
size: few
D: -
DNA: TGTGCCAGCAGTTTAAGGGCCGGGGAGCTGTTTTTT
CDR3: CASSLRAGELFF

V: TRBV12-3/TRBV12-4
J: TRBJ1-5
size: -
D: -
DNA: TGTGCCAGCAGTTCGATGACAGGCCATCAGCCCCAGCATTTT
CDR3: CASSSMTGHQPQHF

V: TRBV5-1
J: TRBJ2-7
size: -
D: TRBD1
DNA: TGCGCCAGCAAACGGGACAGCCGCTCCTACGAGCAGTACTTC
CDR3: CASKRDSRSYEQYF

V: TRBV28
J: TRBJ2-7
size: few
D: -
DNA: TGTGCCAGCAGTTTAAGGCTGGGGAGTAAGGGGCTCGAGCAGTACTTC
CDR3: CASSLRLGSKGLEQYF

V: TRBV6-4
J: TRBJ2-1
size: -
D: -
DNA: TGTGCCAGCAACGGGGGAGATGAGCAGTTCTTC
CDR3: CASNGGDEQFF

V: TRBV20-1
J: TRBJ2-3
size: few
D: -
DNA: TGCAGTGTCGCAACAGGGCTAGGGACAGATACGCAGTATTTT
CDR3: CSVATGLGTDTQYF

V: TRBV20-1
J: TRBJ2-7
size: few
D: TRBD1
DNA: TGCAGTGCTAGTTTAGGACAGGGGGCTTACGAGCAGTACTTC
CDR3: CSASLGQGAYEQYF

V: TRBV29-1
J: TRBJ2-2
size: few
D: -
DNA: TGCAGCGTCCGGGGGCCAACGAACACCGGGGAGCTGTTTTTT
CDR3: CSVRGPTNTGELFF

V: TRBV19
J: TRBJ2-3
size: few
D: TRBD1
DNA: TGTGCCAGTAGTATAGGCTTTCGGACAGGTCTGACAGATACGCAGTATTTT
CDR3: CASSIGFRTGLTDTQYF

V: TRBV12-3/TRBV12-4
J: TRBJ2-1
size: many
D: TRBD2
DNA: TGTGCCAGCATTCCACGGACTAGCGGGTTACGGGATGAGCAGTTCTTC
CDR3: CASIPRTSGLRDEQFF

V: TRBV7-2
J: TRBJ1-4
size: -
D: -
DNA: TGTGCCAGCAGCTATGCAGGGGTGAATAATGAAAAACTGTTTTTT
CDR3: CASSYAGVNNEKLFF

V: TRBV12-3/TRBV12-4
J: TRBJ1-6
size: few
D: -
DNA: TGTGCCAGCAGGGCCGGGGCGGGGGTCATAGATTCACCCCTCCACTTT
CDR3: CASRAGAGVIDSPLHF

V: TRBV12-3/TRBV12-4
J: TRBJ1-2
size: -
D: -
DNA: TGTGCCAGCATCCTCATAGGGGGAAGCCACGGCTACACCTTC
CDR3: CASILIGGSHGYTF

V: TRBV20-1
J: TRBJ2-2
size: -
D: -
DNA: TGCAGTGCAACGACAGTCACCGGGGAGCTGTTTTTT
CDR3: CSATTVTGELFF